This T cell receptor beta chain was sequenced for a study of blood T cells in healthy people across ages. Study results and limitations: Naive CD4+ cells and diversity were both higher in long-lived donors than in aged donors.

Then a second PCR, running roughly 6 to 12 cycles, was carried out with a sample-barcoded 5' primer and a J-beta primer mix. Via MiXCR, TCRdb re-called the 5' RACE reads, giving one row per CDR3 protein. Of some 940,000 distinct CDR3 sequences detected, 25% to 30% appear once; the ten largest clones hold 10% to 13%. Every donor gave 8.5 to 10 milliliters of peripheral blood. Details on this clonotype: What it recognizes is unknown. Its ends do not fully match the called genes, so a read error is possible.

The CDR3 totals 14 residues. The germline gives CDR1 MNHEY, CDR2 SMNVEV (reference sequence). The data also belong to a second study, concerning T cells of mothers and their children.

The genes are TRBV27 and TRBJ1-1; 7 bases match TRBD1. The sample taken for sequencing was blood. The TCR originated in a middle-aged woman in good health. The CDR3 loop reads CASRSGQLNPEAFF. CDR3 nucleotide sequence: TGTGCCAGCAGATCGGGACAGCTGAACCCTGAAGCTTTCTTT.